Below, 31 T cell receptor beta chains from the same sample are listed, as sequenced in a study of T cells in women clearing cervical HPV infection (dated by TCRdb to about 2018). Library generation was performed with the immunoSEQ multiplex PCR assay. TCRdb's version of the immuneACCESS table is confined to in-frame rearrangements and falls short of the full clone set. An unresolved V gene accounts for under half of the shortfall where checked; the remainder is of unknown origin. This specimen's table enumerates about 36,000 clones. Roughly 3.5% of the sample belongs to the ten largest clones. The sample taken for sequencing was blood buffy coat. These receptors were taken from a woman aged 18 to 75 with a cervical HPV16 infection that either progressed to CIN3+ or cleared (not recorded which).

In the case of this clone: The read ends 3 residues shy of where the CDR3 ends; the end is completed using the germline J gene. This chain links TRBV2 with TRBJ2-7; maybe TRBD1 (5 bases). The germline CDR1 and CDR2 sequences are SNHLY and FYNNEI. The CDR3 runs to 15 residues. Trimming took 7 bases from V and 3 from J, leaving 19 bases between them. CDR3 amino acids: CASTRALDSNYEQYF. The CDR3 bases that were read are TGTGCCAGCACACGTGCCCTAGACAGCAACTACGAG.

The CDR3 bases that were read are TGTGCCAGCAGCGACCGACAGGGGCGGGCCGGGGAG. The encoded protein is CASSDRQGRAGE. The whole CDR3 is CASSDRQGRAGELFF. V usage is TRBV28 and J usage is TRBJ2-2; 8 bases fit TRBD1. The sequence runs out 3 residues before the end of the CDR3; the remainder is reconstructed from the germline J gene. Unmatched junction bases numbered 9, after V lost 6 bases and J lost 6 bases. CDR3 length: 15 residues. CDR1 and CDR2 (germline): MDHEN, SYDVKM.

With respect to this clone: The read gets to within 3 residues of the CDR3 end, and the germline J gene fills in the rest. The chain couples TRBV7-3 to TRBJ2-5; D is undetermined. The CDR3 spans 14 residues. Looked up from germline, CDR1 is SGHTA and CDR2 is FQGTGA. V was cut by 0 bases and J by 5 bases, with 10 bases left in between. Partial CDR3 DNA: TGTGCCAGCAGCTTAACTGTGGGCGCGGAGACC. Its translation is CASSLTVGAET. The complete CDR3 protein is CASSLTVGAETQYF.

Concerning this clone itself: The CDR3 is cut off 3 residues early in the read; its end comes from the germline J gene. V usage is TRBV28 and J usage is TRBJ2-5, with 7 positions matching TRBD2. The ends lost 5 bases at V and 3 bases at J; junction bases unmatched: 12. This CDR3 region has 16 residues. The V gene's germline CDR1 is MDHEN and CDR2 SYDVKM. The DNA read from the CDR3 is TGTGCCAGCAGTCTCCGGGACTACAAGGGCGAAGAGACC. This codes for CASSLRDYKGEET. The entire CDR3 protein is CASSLRDYKGEETQYF.

Comment on this clone: The read halts 3 residues ahead of the CDR3 end, with the missing end drawn from the germline J gene. The gene calls are TRBV5-8 and TRBJ2-3; D gene unclear. CDR1 is SGHTS, CDR2 YDEGEE, per germline. The ends were cut back, 6 bases at V and 1 base at J, with 9 bases in the middle. This CDR3 is 13 amino acids long. The CDR3 spells CASTPGGTDTQYF. The part of the CDR3 DNA that was read is TGTGCCAGCACCCCGGGTGGCACAGATACG.

Turning to this clone: The sequenced fragment ends 3 residues before the CDR3 boundary, so the rest is inferred from the germline J gene. J is TRBJ2-1 and V is TRBV10-3; D may be TRBD1 (6 bases). Germline CDR1 and CDR2: ENHRY and SYGVKD. The V end lost 8 bases, the J end lost 0 bases, and 11 bases lay between the germline ends. The CDR3 totals 14 residues. The CDR3 is CAIQDRSSYNEQFF. Incomplete CDR3 DNA: TGTGCCATCCAAGACAGGAGCTCCTACAATGAG.

As regards this clone: The missing CDR3 end, 3 residues past where the read stops, is filled in from the germline J gene. The chain links TRBV7-2 to TRBJ2-7; no clear D. Germline CDR1 is SGHTA and CDR2 is FQGNSA. This CDR3 has 14 amino acids. Trimming left V 3 bases short and J 1 base short, with 10 bases between. This chain's CDR3 is CASSFSLRSYEQYF. CDR3 bases read: TGTGCCAGCAGCTTCAGTCTCAGATCCTACGAG.

Concerning this clone itself: The read terminates 3 residues ahead of where the CDR3 ends, so the germline J gene completes it. J is TRBJ1-1 and V is TRBV5-1; TRBD1 might be the D (6 bases). The ends were cut back, 7 bases at V and 2 bases at J, with 15 bases in the middle. Germline V gives CDR1 SGHRS, CDR2 YFSETQ. The CDR3 has 14 residues. CDR3 protein: CASGSGTRNTEAFF. Incomplete CDR3 DNA: TGCGCCAGCGGCTCGGGGACACGAAACACTGAA.

Of note for this clone: The read halts 3 residues ahead of the CDR3 end, with the missing end drawn from the germline J gene. The rearrangement uses TRBV13 and TRBJ2-7; 8 bases agree with TRBD2. Trimming removed 2 bases from V and 6 bases from J; junction bases left unmatched: 6. From germline, CDR1 is PRHDT and CDR2 FYEKMQ (reference sequence). The CDR3 spans 14 residues. The sequenced part of the CDR3 DNA is TGTGCCAGCAGCTTATCGGGGGGGCCGGGCGAG. Translating it yields CASSLSGGPGE. The entire CDR3 sequence reads CASSLSGGPGEQYF.

On this clone: The read comes to an end 3 residues before the CDR3 does, leaving the germline J gene to fill in the end. Other DNA sequences in this specimen translate into the identical CDR3. The chain couples TRBV18 to TRBJ2-7; 8 bases fit TRBD2. The CDR3 sequence is 15 residues long. V shed 6 bases, J shed 2 bases, and the junction held 9 bases outside the gene matches. Germline lookup yields CDR1 KGHSH and CDR2 LQKENI. CDR3 loop: CASSPPDGGAYEQYF. Partial CDR3 DNA: TGTGCCAGCTCCCCCCCTGACGGGGGGGCCTACGAG.

CDR3 amino acids: CASSGPGTGVLVTEAFF. The sequenced part of the CDR3 DNA is TGTGCCAGCAGCGGACCCGGGACAGGGGTTTTGGTCACTGAA. The rearrangement links TRBV14 to TRBJ1-1, with 10 bases fitting TRBD1. With the read ending 3 residues before the CDR3 end, the germline J gene is used to fill in that end. The germline CDR1 and CDR2 sequences are SGHDN and FVKESK. The CDR3 totals 17 residues. With V trimmed by 5 bases and J by 4 bases, 13 bases remained unmatched.

Details on this clone: The sequenced fragment ends 3 residues before the CDR3 boundary, so the rest is inferred from the germline J gene. The chain links TRBV7-3 to TRBJ2-1; 12 nucleotides align to TRBD2. There are 15 residues in the CDR3. Trimming cost V 4 bases and J 4 bases; bases outside gene matches: 2. The germline V gene has CDR1 SGHTA and CDR2 FQGTGA. The part of the CDR3 DNA that was read is TGTGCCAGCAGCTCTAGCGGGGGGGCGTACAATGAG. As protein: CASSSSGGAYNE. From start to end, the CDR3 is CASSSSGGAYNEQFF.

Turning to this clone: The read gets to within 3 residues of the CDR3 end, and the germline J gene fills in the rest. V usage is TRBV20-1 and J usage is TRBJ2-1, with D maybe TRBD1 (6 bases). The length of the CDR3 is 14 residues. Trimming pared 5 bases from V and 3 bases from J, leaving 14 bases between. Looked up from germline, CDR1 is DFQATT and CDR2 is SNEGSKA (reference sequence). Partial CDR3 DNA: TGCAGTGCTTTACGCCAGGGGATCTACAATGAG. As protein: CSALRQGIYNE. The whole CDR3 protein reads CSALRQGIYNEQFF.

About this clone: The read terminates 3 residues ahead of where the CDR3 ends, so the germline J gene completes it. The chain carries TRBV29-1 and TRBJ1-2, with 9 nucleotides matching TRBD1. Per the germline V gene, CDR1 is SQVTM and CDR2 is ANQGSEA. This CDR3 is built from 13 residues. The CDR3 sequence is CSVPAGQGNIYTF. CDR3 DNA, as far as it was read: TGCAGCGTACCCGCGGGACAGGGAAACATC.

A remark on this clone: The sequence runs out 3 residues before the end of the CDR3; the remainder is reconstructed from the germline J gene. This sequence joins TRBV7-2 and TRBJ2-5; tentative D call: TRBD1 (5 bases). Germline V gives CDR1 SGHTA, CDR2 FQGNSA. The CDR3 consists of 14 residues. The V end lost 5 bases, the J end lost 1 base, and 11 bases lay between the germline ends. The sequenced CDR3 bases are TGTGCCAGCAGCCCCGACAGAATCCAAGAGACC. This translates into CASSPDRIQET. The full CDR3 reads CASSPDRIQETQYF.

Note on this clone: The CDR3 end lies 3 residues beyond the end of the read and is filled in from the germline J gene. V is TRBV19 and J is TRBJ2-1; 7 bases map to TRBD1. Germline loops: CDR1 LNHDA, CDR2 SQIVND (reference sequence). V dropped 5 bases and J dropped 6; count of bases not matched to a gene: 10. This CDR3 is 15 amino acids long. The sequenced CDR3 bases are TGTGCCAGTAGTCCTTCAGGGGGATTTATCAATGAG. Amino acid sequence: CASSPSGGFINE. The CDR3 in full is CASSPSGGFINEQFF.

The part of the CDR3 DNA that was read is TGTGCCACCCAGCGGGGGGGCCAGGATACG. Protein sequence: CATQRGGQDT. In full, the CDR3 reads CATQRGGQDTQYF. This chain connects TRBV19 to TRBJ2-3, with 10 bases matching TRBD2. The read ends 3 residues before the CDR3 terminus; that terminus is restored from the germline J gene. Germline V gene lookup returns CDR1 LNHDA and CDR2 SQIVND (reference sequence). There are 13 residues in the CDR3. J gave up 6 bases and V 10 bases, and 7 bases lay outside the gene matches.

With regard to this clone: From the germline J gene comes the end of the CDR3, since the read stops 3 residues before it. This rearrangement joins TRBV7-3 to TRBJ1-6, with D uncertain. From germline, CDR1 is SGHTA and CDR2 FQGTGA. This CDR3 region has 15 residues. Trimming cost V 2 bases and J 6 bases, with 11 bases left between them. The CDR3 protein is CASSLLGGGNSPLHF. CDR3 DNA (partial): TGTGCCAGCAGCTTACTCGGTGGTGGTAATTCACCC. Full variable domain (remainder filled in from reference TRBV7-3 and TRBJ1-6): GAGVSQTPSNKVTEKGKYVELRCDPISGHTALYWYRQSLGQGPEFLIYFQGTGAADDSGLPNDRFFAVRPEGSVSTLKIQRTERGDSAVYLCASSLLGGGNSPLHFGNGTRLTVT.

In regard to this clone: Read coverage stops 3 residues before the CDR3 terminus; the germline J gene supplies the remainder. This chain uses TRBV18 with TRBJ1-5; unclear D gene. Germline CDR1 KGHSH, CDR2 LQKENI. The V gene lost 3 bases and the J gene lost 4 bases, with 7 bases spanning the gap. The CDR3 spans 13 residues. The CDR3 loop is CASSPSENQPQHF. The sequenced CDR3 bases are TGTGCCAGCTCACCTTCAGAGAATCAGCCC.

For this clone: The read ends 3 residues early relative to the CDR3; the germline J gene fills the gap. The chain combines TRBV30 with TRBJ2-2; TRBD1 matches 7 bases. With 0 bases clipped from V and 1 base from J, the junction kept 2 bases outside the gene matches. CDR1 and CDR2 from the germline V gene are GTSNPN and SVGIG (reference sequence). The CDR3 contains 15 residues. The CDR3 region is CAWSVGDRNTGELFF. The covered CDR3 bases are TGTGCCTGGAGTGTGGGGGACAGGAACACCGGGGAG.

On this clone: An end of the junction does not agree with germline; a read error may underlie this. The read ends 3 residues shy of where the CDR3 ends; the end is completed using the germline J gene. Other DNA sequences in the same sample also yield this CDR3. This sequence joins TRBV7-2 and TRBJ2-5; TRBD2 is a possible D gene (6 bases). CDR1 is SGHTA and CDR2 is FQGNSA in the germline V gene. The CDR3 totals 15 residues. The DNA read from the CDR3 is TGTGCCAGCAGCTTAGGGAGGGGCCCCCAAGAAACC. It yields the protein CASSLGRGPQET. The complete CDR3 reads CASSLGRGPQETQYF.

A note on this clone: The read comes to an end 3 residues before the CDR3 does, leaving the germline J gene to fill in the end. V usage is TRBV27 and J usage is TRBJ2-7, with 7 bases matching TRBD2. Germline V CDR1 and CDR2: MNHEY, SMNVEV (reference sequence). This CDR3 has 15 residues. V shed 3 bases and J 2 bases; nucleotides not matched to a gene: 7. The CDR3 here is CASSLSSGPTYEQYF. The sequenced part of the CDR3 DNA is TGTGCCAGCAGTTTGTCTAGCGGACCCACCTACGAG.

Concerning this clone itself: The read terminates 3 residues ahead of where the CDR3 ends, so the germline J gene completes it. The chain links TRBV7-9 to TRBJ2-7; a possible D gene is TRBD1 (6 bases). Trimming removed 5 bases at V and 5 bases at J, with 16 bases between. Germline V CDR1 and CDR2: SEHNR, FQNEAQ (reference sequence). CDR3 length: 14 residues. CDR3 loop: CASSKDSLGNEQYF. Incomplete CDR3 DNA: TGTGCCAGCAGCAAGGACAGCCTCGGAAACGAG.

A remark on this clone: One end of the junction is discordant with germline, which a read error may explain. The read halts 3 residues ahead of the CDR3 end, with the missing end drawn from the germline J gene. The gene calls are TRBV4-2 and TRBJ2-7; D unresolved. The CDR3 is 13 residues long. Germline assignment: CDR1 LGHNA and CDR2 YNFKEQ. The CDR3 DNA, read in part, is TGCGCCAGCAGCCATCAAATCTCCTACGAG. Translated: CASSHQISYE. The whole CDR3 is CASSHQISYEQYF.

Notes on this clone: The CDR3 extends 3 residues past the end of the read, so its final part is completed from the germline J gene. The V and J genes are TRBV11-2 and TRBJ2-7, with TRBD2 matching 7 bases. This CDR3 spans 14 amino acids. Germline V gene lookup returns CDR1 SGHAT and CDR2 FQNNGV. J lost 6 bases, V lost 0 bases, and 5 bases had no gene match. CDR3 DNA, as far as it was read: TGTGCCAGCAGCTTAGAGGATTGGGGGGGCGAG. This translates into CASSLEDWGGE. The complete CDR3 reads CASSLEDWGGEQYF.

Comments on this clone: The DNA ends 3 residues before the CDR3 does, and the rest of the CDR3 is filled in from the germline J gene. This chain connects TRBV18 to TRBJ1-2; D not resolved. This CDR3 spans 16 amino acids. Germline values: CDR1 KGHSH, CDR2 LQKENI. The CDR3 bases that were read are TGTGCCAGCTCACCGAAGGTTCATAGCTCCTACAATGAC. Protein product: CASSPKVHSSYND. In full, the CDR3 is CASSPKVHSSYNDYTF. Full variable domain (remainder filled in from reference TRBV18 and TRBJ1-2): NAGVMQNPRHLVRRRGQEARLRCSPMKGHSHVYWYRQLPEEGLKFMVYLQKENIIDESGMPKERFSAEFPKEGPSILRIQQVVRGDSAAYFCASSPKVHSSYNDYTFGSGTRLTVV.

The CDR3: CASSYPDRANQPQHF. CDR3 DNA, as far as it was read: TGTGCCAGCAGTTATCCCGACAGGGCAAATCAGCCC. The chain joins TRBV6-2 or TRBV6-3 to TRBJ1-5; 7 positions agree with TRBD1. The CDR3 end lies 3 residues beyond the end of the read and is filled in from the germline J gene. V shed 3 bases and J 4 bases; nucleotides not matched to a gene: 6. Germline values: CDR1 MNHEY, CDR2 SVGEGT. CDR3 length equals 15 residues.

Note on this clone: The read ends 3 residues early relative to the CDR3; the germline J gene fills the gap. The chain is built from TRBV2 and TRBJ1-1; 11 positions match TRBD1. The CDR3 is 12 amino acids. Germline CDR1 and CDR2: SNHLY and FYNNEI. Incomplete CDR3 DNA: TGTGCCAGCAGCGGGACAGGGGGGCAA. Translating gives CASSGTGGQ. The whole CDR3 region reads CASSGTGGQAFF.

CDR3 region: CSARSGTTTQYF. The CDR3 DNA, read in part, is TGCAGTGCTCGTTCCGGGACTACTACG. The gene calls are TRBV20-1 and TRBJ2-3; 7 bases agree with TRBD2. Coverage ceases 3 residues before the CDR3 finishes, and the germline J gene fills in the end. The CDR3 extends over 12 amino acids. Per the germline V gene, CDR1 is DFQATT and CDR2 is SNEGSKA (reference sequence). With 5 bases clipped from V and 8 bases from J, the junction kept 7 bases outside the gene matches.

To note about this clone: The read gets to within 3 residues of the CDR3 end, and the germline J gene fills in the rest. The chain employs TRBV4-1 and TRBJ2-7; D is uncertain. The CDR3 loop spans 15 amino acids. V dropped 0 bases and J dropped 2 bases, with 11 bases sitting between them. Germline CDR1 reads MGHRA; CDR2 reads YSYEKL. Partial CDR3 DNA: TGCGCCAGCAGCCAAGACGTGGGCTTTACCTACGAG. It yields the protein CASSQDVGFTYE. The CDR3 in full is CASSQDVGFTYEQYF.

In the case of this clone: The read terminates 3 residues before the CDR3 end, so the remaining end is supplied by the germline J gene. The rearrangement links TRBV20-1 to TRBJ2-7; 8 bases are a match to TRBD2. Germline V lookup: CDR1 DFQATT, CDR2 SNEGSKA (reference sequence). Trimming at V came to 5 bases and at J to 0 bases, leaving 9 bases not matched to a gene. This CDR3 has 15 residues. The covered CDR3 bases are TGCAGTGCTCCACCACTAGCGGCGAGCTCCTACGAG. Its translation: CSAPPLAASSYE. The whole CDR3 region reads CSAPPLAASSYEQYF.